This note documents a single TCR beta chain sequence. The data stem from a study of cytomegalovirus exposure and HLA in healthy donors. The ends were cut back, 2 bases at V and 1 base at J, with 12 bases in the middle. The CDR3 length is 15 residues. The primer mix had 60 Vbeta and 13 Jbeta primers. Sequencing used immunoSEQ multiplex PCR; TCRdb keeps in-frame clones, though not all of them. The table includes some 97,000 clones, roughly 70% detected once. The receptor's source is a woman under 30 in good health and CMV-seropositive. This sequence joins TRBV23-1 and TRBJ2-7; D might be TRBD1 (6 bases). TRBV23-1 is an open reading frame, and its role is uncertain. The sequenced material came from PBMCs. The CDR3 here is CASSQGIRGSYEQYF. The CDR3 DNA sequence: TGCGCCAGCAGTCAAGGTATCAGGGGATCCTACGAGCAGTACTTC.